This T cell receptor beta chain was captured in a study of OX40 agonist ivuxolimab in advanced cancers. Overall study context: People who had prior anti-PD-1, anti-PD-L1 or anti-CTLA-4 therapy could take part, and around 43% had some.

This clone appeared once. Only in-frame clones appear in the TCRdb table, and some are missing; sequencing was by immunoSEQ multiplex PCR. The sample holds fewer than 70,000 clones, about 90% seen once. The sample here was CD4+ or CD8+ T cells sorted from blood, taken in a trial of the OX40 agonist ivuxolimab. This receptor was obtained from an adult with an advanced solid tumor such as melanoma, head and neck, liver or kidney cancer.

The CDR3 DNA follows: TGCAGTGCTAGAGATTGGGCTGAAGCTTTCTTT. Translated: CSARDWAEAFF. The chain combines TRBV20-1 with TRBJ1-1, with D unresolved. The V and J ends lost 0 bases and 6 bases respectively, with 5 bases between them. Germline V gene sequence: CDR1 DFQATT, CDR2 SNEGSKA (reference sequence). This CDR3 has 11 residues.